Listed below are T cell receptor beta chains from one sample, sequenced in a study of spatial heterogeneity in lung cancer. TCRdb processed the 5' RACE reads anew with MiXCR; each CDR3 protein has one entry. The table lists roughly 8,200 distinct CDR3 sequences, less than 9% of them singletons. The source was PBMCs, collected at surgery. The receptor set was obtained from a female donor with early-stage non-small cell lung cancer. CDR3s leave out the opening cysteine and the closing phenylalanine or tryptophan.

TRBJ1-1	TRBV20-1	SAYRIMNTEAF
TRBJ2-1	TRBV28	ASSEQGYNEQF
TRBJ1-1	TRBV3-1	ASSPPLMNTEAF
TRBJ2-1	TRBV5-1	ASSLDYEQF
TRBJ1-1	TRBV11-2	ASSFAAEAF
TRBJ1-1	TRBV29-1	GVGQGANTEAF
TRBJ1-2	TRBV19	ASNSDRGIGGYT
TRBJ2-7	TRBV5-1	ASSYERGRAYEQY
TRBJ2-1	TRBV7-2	ATMEGYNEQF
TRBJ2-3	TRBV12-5	ASGLAPSGPDTQY
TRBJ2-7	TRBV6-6	ASSYFAGNYEQY
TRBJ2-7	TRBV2	ASSSYEQY
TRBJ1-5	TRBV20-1	SARRGPNQPQH
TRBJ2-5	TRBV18	ASSRTHEGSAQETQY
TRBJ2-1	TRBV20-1	SADPRRGGFYNEQF
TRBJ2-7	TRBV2	ASHDPGLVTEQY
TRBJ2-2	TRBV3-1	ASCLEGVTGELF
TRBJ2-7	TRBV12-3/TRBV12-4	ASSSGTRNIYEQY
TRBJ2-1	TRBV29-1	SGGDIYNEQF
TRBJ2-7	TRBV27	ASSVSQGIGQY
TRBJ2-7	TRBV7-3	ASSLGEVISYEQY
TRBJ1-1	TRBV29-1	SVVIEAMNTEAF
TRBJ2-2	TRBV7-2	ASSLVTSLGLF
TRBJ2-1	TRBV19	ASGTRSYNEQF
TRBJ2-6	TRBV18	ASSHLGTGVTGANVLT
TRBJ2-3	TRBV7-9	ASSLETGDTQY
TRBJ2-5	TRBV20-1	SVYPGPTQETQY
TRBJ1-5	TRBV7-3	ASSSQRDQPQH
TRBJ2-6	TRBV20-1	SATSGATGANVLT
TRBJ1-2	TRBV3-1	ASSQTSNGYT
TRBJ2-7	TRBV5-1	ASSPGTSGGAHQY
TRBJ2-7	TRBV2	ASGVTDYEQY
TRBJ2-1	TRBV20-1	SARDHAGGAGEQF
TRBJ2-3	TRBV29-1	SARRGQDTQY
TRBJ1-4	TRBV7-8	ASSPSRAINEKLF
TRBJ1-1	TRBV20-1	SAADVGTEAF
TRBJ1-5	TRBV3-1	ASSQDLSTGVDQPQH
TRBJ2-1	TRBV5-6	ASSPVGGAGNEQF
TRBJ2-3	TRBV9	ASSVQSSGGTDTQY
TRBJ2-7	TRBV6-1	ASSTRDRDRYEQY
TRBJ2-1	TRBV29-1	SVLISGADSHNEQF
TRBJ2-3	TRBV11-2	ASSLEGSGSADTQY
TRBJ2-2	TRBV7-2	ASSFKPSSGSGELF